Each of the 31 T cell receptor beta chains below was sequenced from the same sample in a study of somatic mutations in cytotoxic T cells in rheumatoid arthritis. Repertoires were generated with immunoSEQ multiplex PCR, while TCRdb's copy carries only in-frame clones and drops some. The sample holds 15,000 to 20,000 clones, approximately 80% seen once. Sample: CD8+ T cells sorted from blood. These receptor sequences come from a man aged 18 to 29 with rheumatoid arthritis.

The rearrangement links TRBV4-3 to TRBJ2-5, with 10 nucleotides matching TRBD1. CDR3 length: 15 residues. Germline V gives CDR1 LGHNA, CDR2 YSLEER. The V and J ends lost 3 bases and 4 bases, in that order; junction bases with no gene match: 5. The CDR3 bases are TGCGCCAGCAGCCACCGGGACAGGGGCCTAGAGACCCAGTACTTC. It translates to CASSHRDRGLETQYF.

The V gene is TRBV28, the J gene TRBJ1-2; D not certain. The V end lost 3 bases, the J end lost 4 bases, and 9 bases lay between the germline ends. Germline assignment: CDR1 MDHEN and CDR2 SYDVKM. This CDR3 contains 13 residues. The CDR3 DNA is TGTGCCAGCAGTTTTGGGGTTGGCTATGGCTACACCTTC. It specifies CASSFGVGYGYTF.

To note about this clone: An end of the junction differs from the germline gene, which may be a read error. The V gene is TRBV7-7, the J gene TRBJ2-7; possible D gene TRBD2, 5 bases. Germline V lookup: CDR1 SSHAT, CDR2 FNYEAQ (reference sequence). This CDR3 contains 14 residues. CDR3 residues: CASSAGLGNYEQYF. The CDR3 coding sequence is TGTGCTAGCAGCGCTGGACTGGGAAACTACGAGCAGTACTTC.

The chain employs TRBV28 and TRBJ1-1; 8 bases agree with TRBD1. Germline CDR1 and CDR2: MDHEN and SYDVKM. The V and J ends lost 7 bases and 0 bases, in that order; junction bases with no gene match: 4. This CDR3 spans 14 amino acids. CDR3 residues: CASIRGQVNTEAFF. For the CDR3, the DNA is TGTGCCAGCATTAGGGGACAGGTGAACACTGAAGCTTTCTTT. The complete variable domain, with remaining parts taken from reference TRBV28 and TRBJ1-1, reads DVKVTQSSRYLVKRTGEKVFLECVQDMDHENMFWYRQDPGLGLRLIYFSYDVKMKEKGDIPEGYSVSREKKERFSLILESASTNQTSMYLCASIRGQVNTEAFFGQGTRLTVV.

This chain connects TRBV6-5 to TRBJ2-2; no definite D call. The germline V gene encodes CDR1 MNHEY and CDR2 SVGAGI. V gave up 4 bases and J gave up 7 bases, with 4 bases separating them. This CDR3 region has 11 residues. This CDR3 is CASSWGGELFF. The CDR3 DNA sequence: TGTGCCAGCAGTTGGGGCGGGGAGCTGTTTTTT.

This chain uses TRBV6-5 with TRBJ1-1; D gene uncertain. CDR1 and CDR2 (germline): MNHEY, SVGAGI. The V end was cut by 0 bases, the J end by 5 bases, with 13 bases between. The CDR3 runs 15 residues. The CDR3 protein is CASSYSRAVRTEAFF. The CDR3 DNA follows: TGTGCCAGCAGTTACTCGCGAGCGGTTCGGACTGAAGCTTTCTTT.

The chain links TRBV27 to TRBJ2-1; D is undetermined. The CDR3 totals 12 residues. Trimming took 2 bases from V and 10 from J, leaving 9 bases between them. CDR1 is MNHEY, CDR2 SMNVEV, per germline (reference sequence). Here the CDR3 reads CASSLTGDEQFF. For the CDR3, the DNA is TGTGCCAGCAGTTTAACCGGTGACGAGCAGTTCTTC.

V is TRBV6-5 and J is TRBJ2-4; D not certain. The CDR3 extends over 11 amino acids. Trimming removed 2 bases at V and 8 bases at J, with 4 bases between. Per the germline V gene, CDR1 is MNHEY and CDR2 is SVGAGI. The CDR3 DNA is TGTGCCAGCAGTTACACTGACATTCAGTACTTC. Amino acids: CASSYTDIQYF.

J is TRBJ1-2 and V is TRBV6-5, with TRBD1 identical over 10 bases. This CDR3 has 15 amino acids. The J segment lost 7 bases and the V segment lost 6 bases, leaving 11 bases of the junction unmatched. Per germline, CDR1 MNHEY and CDR2 SVGAGI. CDR3 sequence reads: CASRPGTGDYSGYTF. CDR3 sequence (DNA): TGTGCCAGCAGACCTGGGACAGGGGACTACTCTGGCTACACCTTC.

This chain joins TRBV7-9 and TRBJ1-4, with 9 bases matching TRBD1. Germline V gives CDR1 SEHNR, CDR2 FQNEAQ (reference sequence). CDR3 length: 15 amino acids. V was clipped by 6 bases and J by 7 bases; unmatched bases: 9. The CDR3 reads CASRQPGQGFEKLFF. DNA of the CDR3: TGTGCCAGCAGGCAACCGGGACAGGGATTTGAAAAACTGTTTTTT.

The rearrangement uses TRBV7-9 and TRBJ2-7, with 7 positions matching TRBD1. Germline lookup yields CDR1 SEHNR and CDR2 FQNEAQ (reference sequence). With 3 bases clipped from V and 5 bases from J, the junction kept 1 base outside the gene matches. This CDR3 has 12 amino acids. CDR3 sequence reads: CASSLTGHEQYF. CDR3 DNA: TGTGCCAGCAGCTTGACAGGGCACGAGCAGTACTTC.

The J gene is TRBJ1-4, the V gene TRBV5-6, with D perhaps matching TRBD1 (6 bases). V was cut by 1 base and J by 3 bases, with 7 bases left in between. Germline values: CDR1 SGHDT, CDR2 YYEEEE. This CDR3 comprises 14 residues. The CDR3 spells CASSLPGANEKLFF. CDR3 nucleotide sequence: TGTGCCAGCAGCTTGCCAGGGGCTAATGAAAAACTGTTTTTT.

The chain links TRBV11-2 to TRBJ1-1; the D is unclear. CDR1 and CDR2 from the germline V gene are SGHAT and FQNNGV. CDR3 length: 15 residues. Trimming removed 0 bases at V and 11 bases at J, with 19 bases between. The CDR3 here is CASSLDFDPRRRAFF. The CDR3 bases are TGTGCCAGCAGCTTAGATTTTGACCCCCGGCGGAGGGCTTTCTTT.

As DNA, the CDR3 is TGCGCCAGCTCTATAGGTGGGCACACCGGGGAGCTGTTTTTT. Amino acids: CASSIGGHTGELFF. This chain joins TRBV4-1 and TRBJ2-2; D ambiguous. Germline CDR1 MGHRA, CDR2 YSYEKL. V was cut by 8 bases and J by 3 bases, with 13 bases left in between. There are 14 residues in the CDR3.

V and J are TRBV10-1 and TRBJ2-7, with 7 bases lining up with TRBD1. V trimming: 0 bases; J trimming: 0 bases; junction bases outside the gene matches: 2. CDR1 is WNHNN and CDR2 is SYGVQD in the germline V gene (reference sequence). CDR3 length: 15 amino acids. CDR3: CASSESRDSSYEQYF. CDR3 coding DNA: TGCGCCAGCAGTGAGTCGAGGGACAGCTCCTACGAGCAGTACTTC.

This clone was observed once. J is TRBJ2-3 and V is TRBV5-6; the match to TRBD2 covers 7 bases. Losses at the gene ends were 5 bases for V and 2 bases for J; bases not matched to a gene: 8. There are 15 residues in the CDR3. Germline V gives CDR1 SGHDT, CDR2 YYEEEE. The CDR3 DNA follows: TGTGCCAGCAGTATGAGCGGGGCCTTCACAGATACGCAGTATTTT. Amino acids: CASSMSGAFTDTQYF.

The chain couples TRBV6-5 to TRBJ2-1, with 7 bases identical to TRBD2. With 6 bases clipped from V and 0 bases from J, the junction kept 5 bases outside the gene matches. CDR3 length: 15 residues. Germline V gene lookup returns CDR1 MNHEY and CDR2 SVGAGI. CDR3 bases: TGTGCCAGCAGAAAAGCGGGGAGCTCCTACAATGAGCAGTTCTTC. This codes for CASRKAGSSYNEQFF.

The rearrangement uses TRBV27 and TRBJ1-5; 9 nucleotides line up with TRBD1. V gave up 1 base and J gave up 4 bases; unmatched junction bases: 14. The CDR3 extends over 19 amino acids. The germline V gene encodes CDR1 MNHEY and CDR2 SMNVEV (reference sequence). In nucleotides, the CDR3 is TGTGCCAGCAGTTTATTGGGGACAGGGAGGGCCCTCAGGAATCAGCCCCAGCATTTT. Encoded protein: CASSLLGTGRALRNQPQHF.

The V and J genes are TRBV28 and TRBJ2-3; TRBD2 is a possible D gene (6 bases). V lost 5 bases, J lost 0 bases, and 24 bases lay in between. The germline gives CDR1 MDHEN, CDR2 SYDVKM. CDR3 length: 19 amino acids. CDR3 nucleotide sequence: TGTGCCAGCAGTCCCCTTAGTGGGCGGGGCGGGACTAGCACAGATACGCAGTATTTT. It is translated as CASSPLSGRGGTSTDTQYF.

The chain couples TRBV11-2 to TRBJ1-1; 10 bases fit TRBD1. The CDR3 is 15 amino acids. Germline CDR1 and CDR2: SGHAT and FQNNGV. J gave up 4 bases and V 1 base, and 3 bases lay outside the gene matches. The CDR3 nucleotides read TGTGCCAGCAGCTTAGGAGGGACAGGGGTCACTGAAGCTTTCTTT. This sequence encodes CASSLGGTGVTEAFF.

This rearrangement joins TRBV6-5 to TRBJ1-2, with 8 bases aligning to TRBD1. The CDR3 runs to 15 residues. V was clipped by 6 bases and J by 4 bases; unmatched bases: 10. Germline values: CDR1 MNHEY, CDR2 SVGAGI. CDR3 coding DNA: TGTGCCAGCAGACCACGACAGGGGTCGACCTATGGCTACACCTTC. This sequence encodes CASRPRQGSTYGYTF.

The CDR3 protein is CASSMARGFDTEAFF. In DNA form, the CDR3 reads TGTGCCAGTAGTATGGCCAGGGGGTTCGACACTGAAGCTTTCTTT. The chain links TRBV19 to TRBJ1-1; 7 bases fit TRBD1. The CDR3 totals 15 residues. The V gene end was trimmed by 3 bases and the J gene end by 3 bases; junction bases not matched to a gene: 7. The germline gives CDR1 LNHDA, CDR2 SQIVND (reference sequence).

V gene TRBV6-6 combines with J gene TRBJ2-3; D is unresolved. CDR1 is MNHNY and CDR2 is SVGAGI in the germline V gene (reference sequence). The CDR3 is made up of 12 amino acids. Trimming left V 2 bases short and J 1 base short, with 1 base between. The CDR3 protein is CASSYGTDTQYF. CDR3 DNA: TGTGCCAGCAGTTACGGCACAGATACGCAGTATTTT.

The count of this clone is one. The CDR3 DNA is TGTGCCAGCAGTTTGAGGGGGTGGGACACTGAAGCTTTCTTT. This codes for CASSLRGWDTEAFF. The V gene is TRBV27, the J gene TRBJ1-1; D perhaps matches TRBD1 (6 bases). Germline V gene lookup returns CDR1 MNHEY and CDR2 SMNVEV (reference sequence). This CDR3 is built from 14 residues. Trimming took off 3 bases at V and 3 bases at J, with 11 bases between the two ends.

This chain links TRBV5-8 with TRBJ2-7, with 11 bases matching TRBD1. The germline V gene encodes CDR1 SGHTS and CDR2 YDEGEE. The junction had 3 bases not matched to a gene; V was cut back by 2 bases and J by 2 bases. CDR3 length: 15 amino acids. The CDR3 DNA reads as TGTGCCAGCAGCTTTCCGGGACAGGGGGCCTACGAGCAGTACTTC. Amino acid sequence: CASSFPGQGAYEQYF.

This clone was counted a single time. The chain links TRBV7-8 to TRBJ2-5; the match to TRBD2 covers 7 bases. CDR3 length: 15 amino acids. Germline values: CDR1 SGHVS, CDR2 FQNEAQ. The junction had 9 bases not matched to a gene; V was cut back by 4 bases and J by 4 bases. The CDR3 DNA follows: TGTGCCAGCAGCTCTTACGGGGGGAGGGGAGAGACCCAGTACTTC. It encodes CASSSYGGRGETQYF. The full variable domain, with the rest looked up from reference TRBV7-8 and TRBJ2-5, is GAGVSQSPRYKVAKRGQDVALRCDPISGHVSLFWYQQALGQGPEFLTYFQNEAQLDKSGLPSDRFFAERPEGSVSTLKIQRTQQEDSAVYLCASSSYGGRGETQYFGPGTRLLVL.

The chain uses TRBV28 and TRBJ2-1; 10 bases line up with TRBD1. V shed 6 bases, J shed 2 bases, and the junction held 7 bases outside the gene matches. From germline, CDR1 is MDHEN and CDR2 SYDVKM. This CDR3 is built from 16 residues. The CDR3 spells CASRPGQGTTYNEQFF. The CDR3 bases are TGTGCCAGCAGGCCGGGACAGGGGACAACCTACAATGAGCAGTTCTTC. Looking up the rest from reference TRBV28 and TRBJ2-1 gives the full variable domain: DVKVTQSSRYLVKRTGEKVFLECVQDMDHENMFWYRQDPGLGLRLIYFSYDVKMKEKGDIPEGYSVSREKKERFSLILESASTNQTSMYLCASRPGQGTTYNEQFFGPGTRLTVL.

CDR3: CASTPGGLMNTEAFF. The CDR3 DNA reads as TGTGCCAGTACCCCGGGGGGCCTGATGAACACTGAAGCTTTCTTT. The chain links TRBV19 to TRBJ1-1, with a tentative D call TRBD1 (6 bases). Germline V CDR1 and CDR2: LNHDA, SQIVND (reference sequence). The CDR3 totals 15 residues. V was pared by 7 bases and J by 0 bases, with 15 bases between.

The chain is built from TRBV28 and TRBJ1-1; D gene unclear. The CDR3 extends over 14 amino acids. V was trimmed by 6 bases and J by 1 base, leaving 12 bases between them. Germline CDR1 is MDHEN and CDR2 is SYDVKM. The CDR3 DNA is TGTGCCAGCAGGATCGGGGAATCGAACACTGAAGCTTTCTTT. The encoded protein is CASRIGESNTEAFF. The whole variable domain, remainder taken from reference TRBV28 and TRBJ1-1, is DVKVTQSSRYLVKRTGEKVFLECVQDMDHENMFWYRQDPGLGLRLIYFSYDVKMKEKGDIPEGYSVSREKKERFSLILESASTNQTSMYLCASRIGESNTEAFFGQGTRLTVV.

The chain uses TRBV7-6 and TRBJ1-1; the match to TRBD1 covers 7 bases. The length of the CDR3 is 14 residues. The germline CDR1 and CDR2 sequences are SGHVS and FNYEAQ. Trimming removed 3 bases from V and 6 bases from J; junction bases left unmatched: 7. CDR3 amino acids: CASSLGTGVPEAFF. In DNA form, the CDR3 reads TGTGCCAGCAGCTTGGGAACAGGGGTGCCTGAAGCTTTCTTT.

The chain joins TRBV28 to TRBJ2-1; 9 bases match TRBD2. CDR1 is MDHEN and CDR2 is SYDVKM in the germline V gene. This CDR3 comprises 14 residues. V lost 5 bases and J lost 7; bases outside the gene matches: 6. The CDR3 is CASSRGLAGNEQFF. For the CDR3, the DNA is TGTGCCAGCAGTCGGGGACTAGCTGGGAATGAGCAGTTCTTC.